The clone carrying this T cell receptor (beta chain) was seen at least ten times. The antigen is unknown. V shed 1 base and J 6 bases; nucleotides not matched to a gene: 17. The CDR3 loop spans 19 amino acids. The V gene's germline CDR1 is SGHTA and CDR2 FQGTGA. This entry is derived from a study of T-cell memory formation after mild COVID-19. Sample barcodes and UMIs were carried by the TCR alpha and TCR beta cDNA libraries that 5'RACE generated with constant-segment primers. TCRdb re-analysed the 5' RACE reads in MiXCR, keeping a single row per CDR3 protein. The table shows fewer than 700,000 distinct CDR3 sequences, with less than 25% occurring only once. Overall study findings and caveats: Balance between CD4 and CD8 was seen in clones contracting day 15 to 85, and a CD4+ lean was seen in later expanders. Nothing showed for sure that second-wave clones peaking on day 37 were SARS-CoV-2 specific.

Sequencing was performed on PBMCs or a T cell subset sorted from them (not recorded which). This chain joins TRBV7-3 and TRBJ2-2, with 7 bases lining up with TRBD1. This receptor was obtained from an adult woman who had mild COVID-19 (a few samples of this study predate the infection). Cell type and time point are not known. CDR3 sequence (DNA): TGTGCCAGCAGCTTAAGAGGACAGGCGGGCAAGTCGATGGCCGGGGAGCTGTTTTTT. Translated, it gives CASSLRGQAGKSMAGELFF.